The next 25 T cell receptor beta chains were all read from a single sample in a study of shared clonotypes between healthy human individuals. The table came from immunoSEQ multiplex PCR; TCRdb's copy has only in-frame clones and leaves some out. The sample shows about 680,000 clones, around two thirds of them seen only once. The sequenced material came from memory CD4+ T cells sorted from blood. Noted subset: CD45RA-negative fraction. The receptors stem from a woman in her 30s in good health.

This clone was seen at least ten times. The rearrangement links TRBV27 to TRBJ2-3, with TRBD2 as a possible D gene (6 bases). CDR3 length: 15 residues. Trimming shortened V by 5 bases and J by 2 bases, and 14 bases separated the two germline ends. The germline V gene has CDR1 MNHEY and CDR2 SMNVEV (reference sequence). The CDR3 bases are TGTGCCAGCAGTCGTGGGCGGGGCCCCACAGATACGCAGTATTTT. This gives the protein CASSRGRGPTDTQYF.

This clone was observed many times. The chain joins TRBV6-5 to TRBJ1-2; 8 bases map to TRBD1. Germline V CDR1 and CDR2: MNHEY, SVGAGI. The CDR3 totals 12 residues. V shed 6 bases and J 8 bases; nucleotides not matched to a gene: 5. The DNA of the CDR3 is TGTGCCAGCAGACGACAGGGGCGCGGCTACACCTTC. This sequence encodes CASRRQGRGYTF.

This clone was seen at least ten times. The DNA for the CDR3 is TGTGCCAGGCCAACCGGGACAGGGGTTTCCTACGAGCAGTACTTC. Residues: CARPTGTGVSYEQYF. V usage is TRBV6-1 and J usage is TRBJ2-7, with TRBD1 matching 10 bases. This CDR3 contains 15 residues. Per germline, CDR1 MNHNS and CDR2 SASEGT. With 9 bases clipped from V and 1 base from J, the junction kept 9 bases outside the gene matches.

The chain uses TRBV2 and TRBJ2-7, with a tentative D call TRBD2 (6 bases). Germline CDR1 is SNHLY and CDR2 is FYNNEI. Trimming removed 8 bases at V and 4 bases at J, with 27 bases between. This CDR3 has 17 residues. The CDR3 DNA is TGTGCCAGCGGACAAGGTCCGGTGCGGGATCCGATTTACGAGCAGTACTTC. Its translation is CASGQGPVRDPIYEQYF.

In DNA, the CDR3 is TGTGCCAGCAGTGAAGGGCTGGACTCTGGAAACACCATATATTTT. This codes for CASSEGLDSGNTIYF. The genes are TRBV6-1 and TRBJ1-3; the D is unclear. The CDR3 loop spans 15 amino acids. V shed 1 base and J shed 0 bases, with 7 bases lying between them. Germline lookup yields CDR1 MNHNS and CDR2 SASEGT.

The V gene is TRBV19, the J gene TRBJ1-1, with D possibly TRBD1 on 6 matching bases. CDR3 length equals 13 residues. Germline V CDR1 and CDR2: LNHDA, SQIVND (reference sequence). Trimming stripped 5 bases from V and 6 bases from J, with 13 bases between. CDR3: CASSPDSYAEAFF. The CDR3 DNA sequence: TGTGCCAGTAGTCCGGACAGTTACGCTGAAGCTTTCTTT.

The genes are TRBV25-1 and TRBJ2-1; TRBD2 agrees at 7 bases. Germline trimming cut 4 bases from V and 5 bases from J; bases unmatched to any gene: 8. CDR1 MGHDK and CDR2 SYGVNS come from the germline V gene. The CDR3 spans 15 residues. Here the CDR3 reads CASSVQAGPHNEQFF. The CDR3, as DNA: TGTGCCAGCAGTGTACAAGCGGGACCCCACAATGAGCAGTTCTTC. Full variable domain (remainder filled in from reference TRBV25-1 and TRBJ2-1): EADIYQTPRYLVIGTGKKITLECSQTMGHDKMYWYQQDPGMELHLIHYSYGVNSTEKGDLSSESTVSRIRTEHFPLTLESARPSHTSQYLCASSVQAGPHNEQFFGPGTRLTVL.

This chain connects TRBV9 to TRBJ2-2; D remains ambiguous. Germline values: CDR1 SGDLS, CDR2 YYNGEE. Deletions cut 0 bases from V and 5 bases from J, with 14 bases between. This CDR3 spans 16 amino acids. The CDR3 DNA is TGTGCCAGCAGCGTAGATCCAGTATTACGGACCGGGGAGCTGTTTTTT. Amino acid sequence: CASSVDPVLRTGELFF.

The chain is built from TRBV10-1 and TRBJ2-5; 7 bases match TRBD1. The CDR3 loop spans 16 amino acids. Germline V CDR1 and CDR2: WNHNN, SYGVQD (reference sequence). V lost 3 bases, J lost 5 bases, and 12 bases stayed unmatched. CDR3 coding DNA: TGCGCCAGCAGTGAAACAGGGGATGGGTATCTCGAGACCCAGTACTTC. Its translation is CASSETGDGYLETQYF.

Ten or more counts support this clone. This sequence joins TRBV27 and TRBJ2-7, with D uncertain. Per germline, CDR1 MNHEY and CDR2 SMNVEV (reference sequence). V lost 2 bases to trimming and J lost 6 bases, with 11 bases between them. The CDR3 has 13 amino acids. CDR3 DNA: TGTGCCAGCAGTTTAAGGGCGGTGTCCGAGCAGTACTTC. Its translation: CASSLRAVSEQYF.

About this clone itself: Additional DNA sequences in this sample encode the identical CDR3. The gene calls are TRBV28 and TRBJ2-7, with D unresolved. The CDR3 totals 14 residues. V lost 0 bases, J lost 2 bases, and 8 bases lay in between. From germline, CDR1 is MDHEN and CDR2 SYDVKM. This CDR3 reads CASSLWGETYEQYF. CDR3 nucleotides: TGTGCCAGCAGTTTATGGGGTGAGACCTACGAGCAGTACTTC.

The chain employs TRBV6-5 and TRBJ2-3, with 10 bases lining up with TRBD2. CDR3 length: 16 amino acids. Germline V lookup: CDR1 MNHEY, CDR2 SVGAGI. V dropped 3 bases and J dropped 4; count of bases not matched to a gene: 7. The CDR3 DNA reads TGTGCCAGCAGTTATGCAGCGGGGGGGGCGGCAGATACGCAGTATTTT. Its protein product is CASSYAAGGAADTQYF.

This clone came up many times. The chain couples TRBV19 to TRBJ1-5; a weak D match, TRBD1 (6 bases). Looked up from germline, CDR1 is LNHDA and CDR2 is SQIVND (reference sequence). V lost 9 bases to trimming and J lost 2 bases, with 14 bases between them. This CDR3 is built from 14 residues. This CDR3 is CASSEGGGNQPQHF. The CDR3 DNA sequence: TGTGCCAGCAGTGAGGGGGGCGGCAATCAGCCCCAGCATTTT. Looking up the rest from reference TRBV19 and TRBJ1-5 gives the full variable domain: DGGITQSPKYLFRKEGQNVTLSCEQNLNHDAMYWYRQDPGQGLRLIYYSQIVNDFQKGDIAEGYSVSREKKESFPLTVTSAQKNPTAFYLCASSEGGGNQPQHFGDGTRLSIL.

J is TRBJ1-4 and V is TRBV27, with 7 bases fitting TRBD1. Per the germline V gene, CDR1 is MNHEY and CDR2 is SMNVEV (reference sequence). This CDR3 is built from 15 residues. The J segment lost 3 bases and the V segment lost 1 base, leaving 2 bases of the junction unmatched. The CDR3 is CASSLWQGANEKLFF. The CDR3 DNA is TGTGCCAGCAGTTTATGGCAGGGGGCTAATGAAAAACTGTTTTTT.

This clone was detected only a few times. The chain links TRBV27 to TRBJ2-7; D call uncertain. Germline V lookup: CDR1 MNHEY, CDR2 SMNVEV (reference sequence). The V end lost 0 bases, the J end lost 4 bases, and 7 bases lay between the germline ends. This CDR3 has 13 residues. The CDR3 DNA is TGTGCCAGCAGTTTATCGCCAGAATACGAGCAGTACTTC. As protein: CASSLSPEYEQYF.

The chain recombines TRBV28 with TRBJ1-2; D gene unclear. CDR3 length equals 14 residues. Trimming shortened V by 5 bases and J by 2 bases, and 12 bases separated the two germline ends. CDR1 and CDR2 (germline): MDHEN, SYDVKM. The CDR3 protein is CASSTQTGNYGYTF. The CDR3 coding sequence is TGTGCCAGCAGTACCCAGACGGGGAACTATGGCTACACCTTC.

The V and J genes are TRBV18 and TRBJ2-1; D might be TRBD2 (6 bases). Trimming stripped 2 bases from V and 2 bases from J, with 13 bases between. CDR1 and CDR2 (germline): KGHSH, LQKENI. The CDR3 runs to 16 residues. The CDR3, as DNA: TGTGCCAGCTCACCAAAGGGCGGGAATCCCTACAATGAGCAGTTCTTC. Its protein product is CASSPKGGNPYNEQFF. Filled out from reference TRBV18 and TRBJ2-1, the complete variable domain reads NAGVMQNPRHLVRRRGQEARLRCSPMKGHSHVYWYRQLPEEGLKFMVYLQKENIIDESGMPKERFSAEFPKEGPSILRIQQVVRGDSAAYFCASSPKGGNPYNEQFFGPGTRLTVL.

In this sample, this clone turned up once. The chain joins TRBV30 to TRBJ2-3; D may be TRBD1 or TRBD2 (5 bases each). The length of the CDR3 is 13 residues. Germline V gene lookup returns CDR1 GTSNPN and CDR2 SVGIG (reference sequence). Trimming left V 0 bases short and J 8 bases short, with 12 bases between. CDR3 in DNA: TGTGCCTGGAGTGTACTCGGGGCGGGTACGCAGTATTTT. Its protein product is CAWSVLGAGTQYF. Supplemented by reference TRBV30 and TRBJ2-3, the full variable domain reads SQTIHQWPATLVQPVGSPLSLECTVEGTSNPNLYWYRQAAGRGLQLLFYSVGIGQISSEVPQNLSASRPQDRQFILSSKKLLLSDSGFYLCAWSVLGAGTQYFGPGTRLTVL.

The chain carries TRBV7-3 and TRBJ2-5, with D perhaps being TRBD1 or TRBD2 (5 bases each). This CDR3 is built from 15 residues. V was shortened by 1 base and J by 2 bases, with 11 bases between the two germline ends. CDR1 and CDR2 from the germline V gene are SGHTA and FQGTGA. The CDR3 sequence is CASSLNSGTQETQYF. The CDR3 DNA reads as TGTGCCAGCAGCTTAAATTCCGGGACGCAAGAGACCCAGTACTTC.

The chain links TRBV4-1 to TRBJ1-5, with TRBD1 matching 10 bases. The CDR3 is 16 amino acids. Germline V gene lookup returns CDR1 MGHRA and CDR2 YSYEKL. After removal of 1 base from V and 4 bases from J, the junction contained 4 bases not matched to a gene. CDR3 DNA: TGCGCCAGCAGCCAAGTAAAGGACAGGGGGAATCAGCCCCAGCATTTT. It yields the protein CASSQVKDRGNQPQHF.

The rearrangement links TRBV28 to TRBJ1-2; no reliable D call. This CDR3 is built from 15 residues. V lost 5 bases and J 5 bases, leaving 18 bases between the germline ends. Germline CDR1 MDHEN, CDR2 SYDVKM. CDR3 in DNA: TGTGCCAGCAGTCCCTTCCAACGAGTTCTATATGGCTACACCTTC. This translates into CASSPFQRVLYGYTF.

This sequence joins TRBV18 and TRBJ2-5, with 11 bases aligning to TRBD2. The CDR3 runs to 17 residues. V was clipped by 4 bases and J by 1 base; unmatched bases: 8. Germline V gene sequence: CDR1 KGHSH, CDR2 LQKENI. The CDR3: CASSRNPGTSGQETQYF. Here the CDR3 DNA reads TGTGCCAGCTCACGGAACCCCGGGACTAGCGGCCAAGAGACCCAGTACTTC.

V and J are TRBV7-9 and TRBJ1-1, with TRBD1 as a possible D gene (6 bases). Germline CDR1 and CDR2: SEHNR and FQNEAQ (reference sequence). The CDR3 is made up of 12 amino acids. V lost 1 base and J 13 bases, leaving 13 bases between the germline ends. The CDR3 DNA reads as TGTGCCAGCAGCTTAGAAGGACTCAGGGGTTTCTTT. Residues: CASSLEGLRGFF.

As regards this clone: This sample includes further DNA sequences coding for the same CDR3. The chain couples TRBV5-1 to TRBJ2-7; 9 positions agree with TRBD2. Per germline, CDR1 SGHRS and CDR2 YFSETQ. The CDR3 contains 15 residues. With V trimmed by 0 bases and J by 2 bases, 3 bases remained unmatched. The CDR3 sequence is CASSLEAGGPYEQYF. Here the CDR3 DNA reads TGCGCCAGCAGCTTGGAAGCGGGAGGCCCCTACGAGCAGTACTTC.

CDR3 region: CARTRDGQGARREVEQYF. The CDR3 coding sequence is TGTGCCAGAACCAGAGATGGACAGGGGGCGCGTAGAGAGGTCGAGCAGTACTTC. V and J are TRBV9 and TRBJ2-7, with 11 bases fitting TRBD1. J was trimmed by 6 bases and V by 8 bases; bases with no gene match: 22. Germline CDR1 is SGDLS and CDR2 is YYNGEE. The CDR3 runs 18 residues.